These T cell receptor beta chains were read from a single sample in a study of vaccination effects on CD4 cells after COVID-19. Generated by immunoSEQ multiplex PCR, the TCRdb table keeps only in-frame clones and is missing some. Of roughly 29,000 clones listed, 55% to 65% are singletons. For these TCRs, the target antigens are not known. The sequences come from CD4+ T cells from PBMCs cultured without peptide, collected before COVID-19 vaccination. The receptors come from a human donor who received a COVID-19 vaccine. CDR3s include the opening cysteine and the closing phenylalanine or tryptophan. The D gene is left open where the match is weak. Clone sizes are given selectively: once, few, many, or a class where the clone is expanded.

- | TRBD1 | TRBJ2-7 | TRBV7-2 | TGTGCCAGCAGCTGGGACAGCTCCTACGAGCAGTACTTC | CASSWDSSYEQYF
- | TRBD1 | TRBJ2-7 | TRBV5-6 | TGTGCCAGCAGCTCGGGACAGCCCTACGAGCAGTACTTC | CASSSGQPYEQYF
- | TRBD1 | TRBJ2-3 | TRBV19 | TGTGCCAGTATCGGGGGACAGGGCTTGGATACGCAGTATTTT | CASIGGQGLDTQYF
- | - | TRBJ1-6 | TRBV30 | TGTGCCTGGAGTGTTCCCCTCTCCTATAATTCACCCCTCCACTTT | CAWSVPLSYNSPLHF
- | TRBD1 | TRBJ2-7 | TRBV6-5 | TGTGCCAGCAGTTGGGACAGGGGTAATTTCTACGAGCAGTACTTC | CASSWDRGNFYEQYF
- | - | TRBJ1-1 | TRBV21-1 | TGTGCCAGCAGCAAAGCAGAAGGGGGTGTGACTGAAGCTTTCTTT | CASSKAEGGVTEAFF
few | TRBD1 | TRBJ1-5 | TRBV5-1 | TGCGCCAGCAGCCGCGACAGGGAGCAGCCCCAGCATTTT | CASSRDREQPQHF
- | TRBD1 | TRBJ1-5 | TRBV2 | TGTGCCAGCAGTCCTGGGACAGTGGAGAATCAGCCCCAGCATTTT | CASSPGTVENQPQHF
- | - | TRBJ2-7 | TRBV24-1 | TGTGCCACCAGTGATTTGCTCGGGGTGTGGGGTCGACCCTACGAGCAGTACTTC | CATSDLLGVWGRPYEQYF
- | TRBD1 | TRBJ1-2 | TRBV2 | TGTGCCAGCACCCCCGGGACAGGGTTCTCTGGCTACACCTTC | CASTPGTGFSGYTF
- | - | TRBJ2-5 | TRBV4-2 | TGTGCCAGCAGCCACACTTCCCAGGAAGAGACCCAGTACTTC | CASSHTSQEETQYF
medium-sized | TRBD2 | TRBJ2-3 | TRBV4-1 | TGCGCCAGCAGCCAAGGGGGACTAGCGGGAGGGCTGGGCACAGATACGCAGTATTTT | CASSQGGLAGGLGTDTQYF
few | - | TRBJ1-6 | TRBV2 | TGTGCCAGCAGTGAAATTGAAGATTCACCCCTCCACTTT | CASSEIEDSPLHF
- | TRBD2 | TRBJ2-7 | TRBV6-1 | TGTGCCAGCAGTGAATCCGCGGGAGGGCCCCACGAGCAGTACTTC | CASSESAGGPHEQYF